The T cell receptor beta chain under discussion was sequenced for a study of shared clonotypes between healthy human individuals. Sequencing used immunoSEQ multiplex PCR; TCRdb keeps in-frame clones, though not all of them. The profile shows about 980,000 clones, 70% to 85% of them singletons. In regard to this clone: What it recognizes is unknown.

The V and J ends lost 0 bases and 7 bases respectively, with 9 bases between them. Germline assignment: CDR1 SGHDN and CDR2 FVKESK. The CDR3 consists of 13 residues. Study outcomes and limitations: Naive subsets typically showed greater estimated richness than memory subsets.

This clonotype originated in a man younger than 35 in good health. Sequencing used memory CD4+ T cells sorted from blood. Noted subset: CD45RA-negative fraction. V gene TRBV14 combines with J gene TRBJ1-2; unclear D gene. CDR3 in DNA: TGTGCCAGCAGCCAAGATTCTCGGGGTGGCTACACCTTC. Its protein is CASSQDSRGGYTF.